This T cell receptor beta chain comes out of a study of OX40 agonist ivuxolimab in advanced cancers. Study-wide points: Dose levels from 0.1 to 3.0 mg/kg saw CD4+ and CD8+ blood T cells expand clonally by week 6.

Germline values: CDR1 MNHEY, CDR2 SMNVEV (reference sequence). Trimming removed 3 bases at V and 13 bases at J, with 13 bases between. CDR3 length equals 13 residues. Of note for this clone: Its cognate antigen is unknown.

Repertoires were generated with immunoSEQ multiplex PCR, while TCRdb's copy carries only in-frame clones and drops some. The top ten clones hold about 2.5% of a sample with around 80,000 clones, about 91% of them seen once. Sample: CD4+ or CD8+ T cells sorted from blood, taken in a trial of the OX40 agonist ivuxolimab. The gene calls are TRBV27 and TRBJ1-6; no reliable D call. The sequence was collected from an adult with an advanced solid tumor such as melanoma, head and neck, liver or kidney cancer. CDR3 amino acids: CASSLGPRRPLHF. The CDR3, as DNA: TGTGCCAGCAGTTTGGGCCCTCGCCGGCCCCTCCACTTT.